Following are 8 T cell receptor beta chains from one sample sequenced in a study of cytomegalovirus exposure and HLA in healthy donors. Both 60 Vbeta primers and 13 Jbeta primers went into the PCR. The protocol was immunoSEQ multiplex PCR, while the TCRdb copy is restricted to in-frame clones and leaves out a portion. The table lists approximately 160,000 clones, 75% to 80% of them singletons. Sequenced sample: PBMCs. These receptors originate from a male donor in good health and CMV-seronegative.

To note about this clone: Sequence at one end of the junction differs from germline and may be a read error. The chain uses TRBV25-1 and TRBJ2-1, with TRBD2 matching over 11 bases. This CDR3 is built from 16 residues. The germline V gene has CDR1 MGHDK and CDR2 SYGVNS. The CDR3 reads CASSESGLAGLIEEFF. CDR3 DNA sequence: TGTGCCAGCAGTGAATCTGGACTAGCGGGCCTAATTGAGGAGTTCTTC. Variable domain in full (rest from reference TRBV25-1 and TRBJ2-1): EADIYQTPRYLVIGTGKKITLECSQTMGHDKMYWYQQDPGMELHLIHYSYGVNSTEKGDLSSESTVSRIRTEHFPLTLESARPSHTSQYLCASSESGLAGLIEEFFGPGTRLTVL.

This chain uses TRBV29-1 with TRBJ2-5; D remains ambiguous. The CDR3 sequence is 10 residues long. Germline V gene sequence: CDR1 SQVTM, CDR2 ANQGSEA. V lost 6 bases and J 4 bases, leaving 6 bases between the germline ends. Written as DNA, the CDR3 is TGCAGCGTCGCGATAGAGACCCAGTACTTC. It encodes CSVAIETQYF.

The chain is built from TRBV25-1 and TRBJ2-7; D perhaps matches TRBD1 (7 bases). This CDR3 spans 14 amino acids. Trimming took 1 base from V and 4 from J, leaving 11 bases between them. CDR1 and CDR2 (germline): MGHDK, SYGVNS. Written as DNA, the CDR3 is TGTGCCAGCAGTGAATCCGCAGGGGGGTACGAGCAGTACTTC. This encodes CASSESAGGYEQYF.

DNA of the CDR3: TGTGCCAGTAGTATTGAGGGAACAGATACGCAGTATTTT. It yields the protein CASSIEGTDTQYF. The rearrangement joins TRBV19 to TRBJ2-3; tentative D call: TRBD2 (5 bases). Germline CDR1 LNHDA, CDR2 SQIVND (reference sequence). Trimming cost V 3 bases and J 3 bases, with 7 bases left between them. CDR3 length: 13 residues.

This chain uses TRBV2 with TRBJ2-4; 9 bases line up with TRBD1. CDR1 is SNHLY, CDR2 FYNNEI, per germline. The CDR3 spans 16 residues. With V trimmed by 3 bases and J by 0 bases, 3 bases remained unmatched. CDR3 residues: CASSETGGLAKNIQYF. The CDR3 nucleotides are TGTGCCAGCAGTGAGACAGGGGGGCTAGCCAAAAACATTCAGTACTTC.

This sequence joins TRBV18 and TRBJ1-5; 11 positions agree with TRBD1. The germline gives CDR1 KGHSH, CDR2 LQKENI. CDR3 length: 15 residues. J gave up 4 bases and V 2 bases, and 1 base lay outside the gene matches. The CDR3 loop reads CASSPGTGGNQPQHF. CDR3 DNA: TGTGCCAGCTCACCAGGGACAGGGGGAAATCAGCCCCAGCATTTT.

The chain links TRBV5-1 to TRBJ2-2; 10 bases line up with TRBD2. The CDR3 is made up of 17 amino acids. In germline, CDR1 is SGHRS, CDR2 YFSETQ. The ends lost 0 bases at V and 4 bases at J; junction bases unmatched: 6. CDR3 loop: CASSLALAGDGTGELFF. CDR3 bases: TGCGCCAGCAGCTTGGCCCTAGCGGGAGACGGCACCGGGGAGCTGTTTTTT.

The chain couples TRBV6-6 to TRBJ1-1; D gene unclear. The CDR3 runs 15 residues. Germline V lookup: CDR1 MNHNY, CDR2 SVGAGI (reference sequence). V was pared by 6 bases and J by 0 bases, with 14 bases between. This CDR3 is CASSPRAGMNTEAFF. CDR3 nucleotides: TGTGCCAGCAGCCCGCGTGCGGGGATGAACACTGAAGCTTTCTTT.